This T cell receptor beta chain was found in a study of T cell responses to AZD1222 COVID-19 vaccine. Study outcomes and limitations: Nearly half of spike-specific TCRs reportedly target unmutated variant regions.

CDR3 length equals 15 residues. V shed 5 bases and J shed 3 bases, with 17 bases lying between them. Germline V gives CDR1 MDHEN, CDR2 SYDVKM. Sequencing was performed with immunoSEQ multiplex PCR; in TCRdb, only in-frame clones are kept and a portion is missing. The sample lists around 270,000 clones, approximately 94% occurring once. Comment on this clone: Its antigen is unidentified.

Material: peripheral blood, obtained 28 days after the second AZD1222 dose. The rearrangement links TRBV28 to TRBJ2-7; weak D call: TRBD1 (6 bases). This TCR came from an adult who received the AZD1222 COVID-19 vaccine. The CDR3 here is CASSPPAGTIYEQYF. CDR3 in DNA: TGTGCCAGCAGTCCTCCCGCCGGGACAATCTACGAGCAGTACTTC. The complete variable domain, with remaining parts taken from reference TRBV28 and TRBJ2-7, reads DVKVTQSSRYLVKRTGEKVFLECVQDMDHENMFWYRQDPGLGLRLIYFSYDVKMKEKGDIPEGYSVSREKKERFSLILESASTNQTSMYLCASSPPAGTIYEQYFGPGTRLTVT.